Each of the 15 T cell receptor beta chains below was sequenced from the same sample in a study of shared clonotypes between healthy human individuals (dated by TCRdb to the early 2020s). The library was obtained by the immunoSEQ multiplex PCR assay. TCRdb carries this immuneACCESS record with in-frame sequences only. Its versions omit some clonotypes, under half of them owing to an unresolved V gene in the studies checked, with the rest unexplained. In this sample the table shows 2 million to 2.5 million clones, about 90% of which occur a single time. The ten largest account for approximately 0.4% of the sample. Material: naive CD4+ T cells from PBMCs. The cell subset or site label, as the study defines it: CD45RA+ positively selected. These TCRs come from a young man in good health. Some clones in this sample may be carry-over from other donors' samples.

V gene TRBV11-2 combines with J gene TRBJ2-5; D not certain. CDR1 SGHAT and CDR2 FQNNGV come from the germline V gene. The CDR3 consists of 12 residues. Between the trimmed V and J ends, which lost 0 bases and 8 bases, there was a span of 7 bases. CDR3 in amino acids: CASSLDGLTQYF. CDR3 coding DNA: TGTGCCAGCAGCTTAGATGGGTTAACCCAGTACTTC.

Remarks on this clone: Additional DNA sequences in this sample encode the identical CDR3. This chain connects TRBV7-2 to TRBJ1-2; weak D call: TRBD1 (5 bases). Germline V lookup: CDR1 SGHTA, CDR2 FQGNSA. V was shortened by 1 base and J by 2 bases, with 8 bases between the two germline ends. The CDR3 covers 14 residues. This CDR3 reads CASSLVQGNYGYTF. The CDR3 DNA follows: TGTGCCAGCAGCTTAGTTCAGGGCAACTATGGCTACACCTTC.

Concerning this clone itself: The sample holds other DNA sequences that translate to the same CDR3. The CDR3 protein is CASSSPGQGSTYEQYF. DNA for the CDR3: TGTGCCAGCAGTTCGCCCGGACAGGGTAGCACCTACGAGCAGTACTTC. The V call is TRBV28, the J call TRBJ2-7; TRBD1 matches 8 bases. The J segment lost 2 bases and the V segment lost 4 bases, leaving 10 bases of the junction unmatched. The CDR3 length is 16 residues. The germline CDR1 and CDR2 sequences are MDHEN and SYDVKM.

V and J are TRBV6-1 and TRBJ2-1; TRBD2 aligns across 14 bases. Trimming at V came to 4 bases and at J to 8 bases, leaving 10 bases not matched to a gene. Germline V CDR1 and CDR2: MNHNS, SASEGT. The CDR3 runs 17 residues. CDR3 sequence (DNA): TGTGCCAGCAGTGGGGGACAGGGACTAGCGGGAGTCCATGAGCAGTTCTTC. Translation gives CASSGGQGLAGVHEQFF.

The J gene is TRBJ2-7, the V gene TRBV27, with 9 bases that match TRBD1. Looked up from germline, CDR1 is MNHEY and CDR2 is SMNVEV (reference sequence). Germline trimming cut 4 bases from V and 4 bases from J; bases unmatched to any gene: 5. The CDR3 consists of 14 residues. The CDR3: CASSSWDRVYEQYF. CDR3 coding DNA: TGTGCCAGCAGTTCCTGGGACAGGGTGTACGAGCAGTACTTC.

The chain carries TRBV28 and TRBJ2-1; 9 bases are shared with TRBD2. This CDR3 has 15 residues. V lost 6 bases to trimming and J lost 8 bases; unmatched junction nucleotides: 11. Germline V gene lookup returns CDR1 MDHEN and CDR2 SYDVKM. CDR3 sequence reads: CASRYGTSQLDEQFF. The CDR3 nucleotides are TGTGCCAGCAGATACGGGACTAGCCAGCTCGATGAGCAGTTCTTC. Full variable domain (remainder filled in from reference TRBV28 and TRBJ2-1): DVKVTQSSRYLVKRTGEKVFLECVQDMDHENMFWYRQDPGLGLRLIYFSYDVKMKEKGDIPEGYSVSREKKERFSLILESASTNQTSMYLCASRYGTSQLDEQFFGPGTRLTVL.

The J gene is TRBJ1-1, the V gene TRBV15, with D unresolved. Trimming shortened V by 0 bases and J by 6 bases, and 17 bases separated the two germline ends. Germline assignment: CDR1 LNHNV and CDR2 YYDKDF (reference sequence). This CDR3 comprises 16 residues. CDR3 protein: CATSRDPLRVAAEAFF. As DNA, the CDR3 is TGTGCCACCAGCAGAGACCCCCTGCGTGTCGCCGCTGAAGCTTTCTTT.

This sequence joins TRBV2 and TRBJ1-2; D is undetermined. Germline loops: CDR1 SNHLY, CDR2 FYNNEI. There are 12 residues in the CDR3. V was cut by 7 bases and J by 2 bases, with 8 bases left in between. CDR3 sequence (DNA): TGTGCCAGCAATGCTGCGAACTATGGCTACACCTTC. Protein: CASNAANYGYTF.

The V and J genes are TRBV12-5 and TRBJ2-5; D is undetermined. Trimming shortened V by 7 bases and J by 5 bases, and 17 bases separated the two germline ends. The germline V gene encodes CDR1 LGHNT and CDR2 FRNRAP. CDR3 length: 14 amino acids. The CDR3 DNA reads TGTGCTAGTGCCTCCCCTGTGGTCCGGGAGACCCAGTACTTC. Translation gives CASASPVVRETQYF.

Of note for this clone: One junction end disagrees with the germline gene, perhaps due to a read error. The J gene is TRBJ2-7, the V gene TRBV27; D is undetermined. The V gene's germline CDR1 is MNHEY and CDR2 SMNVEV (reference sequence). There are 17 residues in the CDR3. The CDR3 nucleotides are TGTGCCAGAGCCGAAGTGTCGCAGTGTGGGCCGCCCTACCAGCAGTACTTC. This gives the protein CARAEVSQCGPPYQQYF.

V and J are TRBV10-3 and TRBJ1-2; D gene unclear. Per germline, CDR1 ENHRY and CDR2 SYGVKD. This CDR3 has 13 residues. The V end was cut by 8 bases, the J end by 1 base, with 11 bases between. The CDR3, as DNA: TGTGCCATCTCAAGTGGCAGTAACTATGGCTACACCTTC. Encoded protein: CAISSGSNYGYTF.

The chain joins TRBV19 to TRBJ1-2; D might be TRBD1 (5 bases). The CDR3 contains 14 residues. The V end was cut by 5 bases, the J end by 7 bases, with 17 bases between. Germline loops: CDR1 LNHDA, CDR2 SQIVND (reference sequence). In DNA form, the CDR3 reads TGTGCCAGTAGTCGCCGGGGCAGGGATCTTGGCTACACCTTC. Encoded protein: CASSRRGRDLGYTF.

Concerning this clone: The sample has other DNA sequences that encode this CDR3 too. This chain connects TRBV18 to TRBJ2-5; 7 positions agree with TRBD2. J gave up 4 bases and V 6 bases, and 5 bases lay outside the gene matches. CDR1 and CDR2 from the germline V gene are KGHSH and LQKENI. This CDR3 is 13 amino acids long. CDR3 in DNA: TGTGCCAGCTCCCGGACGGGAGGAGAGACCCAGTACTTC. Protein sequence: CASSRTGGETQYF.

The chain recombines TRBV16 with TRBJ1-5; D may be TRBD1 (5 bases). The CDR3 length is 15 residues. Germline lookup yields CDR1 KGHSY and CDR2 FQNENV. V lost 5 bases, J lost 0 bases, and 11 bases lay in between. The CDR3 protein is CASSAGANSNQPQHF. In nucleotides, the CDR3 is TGTGCCAGCAGCGCCGGGGCTAATAGCAATCAGCCCCAGCATTTT.

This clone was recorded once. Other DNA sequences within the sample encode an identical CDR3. The CDR3 sequence: CASSSGQGNYGYTF. CDR3 nucleotide sequence: TGCGCCAGCAGTTCGGGACAGGGGAACTATGGCTACACCTTC. This chain connects TRBV5-1 to TRBJ1-2; 10 nucleotides match TRBD1. The CDR3 consists of 14 residues. V was clipped by 5 bases and J by 2 bases; unmatched bases: 3. Germline V gene sequence: CDR1 SGHRS, CDR2 YFSETQ. Complete variable domain (other parts from reference TRBV5-1 and TRBJ1-2): KAGVTQTPRYLIKTRGQQVTLSCSPISGHRSVSWYQQTPGQGLQFLFEYFSETQRNKGNFPGRFSGRQFSNSRSEMNVSTLELGDSALYLCASSSGQGNYGYTFGSGTRLTVV.